A single sample is the source of the 14 T cell receptor beta chains below, sequenced in a study of blood T cells in healthy people across ages. A J-beta primer mix and a sample-barcoded 5' primer were used in a second PCR of roughly 6 to 12 cycles. TCRdb re-derived calls from the 5' RACE reads in MiXCR, one entry per CDR3 protein. The table has about 2 million distinct CDR3 sequences, about 49% seen once; the top ten hold less than 2.5%. The sequenced sample was blood. Receptors were obtained from a woman between 35 and 50 years old in good health.

The chain recombines TRBV5-1 with TRBJ2-3; D remains unclear. Looked up from germline, CDR1 is SGHRS and CDR2 is YFSETQ. Trimming removed 0 bases from V and 4 bases from J, with 21 bases in between. CDR3 length: 18 residues. The CDR3 loop reads CASSLAPPRIGFADTQYF. For the CDR3, the DNA is TGCGCCAGCAGCTTGGCTCCACCGAGAATAGGGTTTGCAGATACGCAGTATTTT. Together with reference TRBV5-1 and TRBJ2-3, the CDR3 gives the full variable domain: KAGVTQTPRYLIKTRGQQVTLSCSPISGHRSVSWYQQTPGQGLQFLFEYFSETQRNKGNFPGRFSGRQFSNSRSEMNVSTLELGDSALYLCASSLAPPRIGFADTQYFGPGTRLTVL.

The rearrangement links TRBV10-3 to TRBJ2-5; D may be TRBD1 (5 bases). The closer fit of TRBJ2-4 to the DNA end suggests the J call may be wrong. The CDR3 totals 13 residues. Germline values: CDR1 ENHRY, CDR2 SYGVKD. The CDR3 reads CAISGLGQDIQYF. The CDR3 DNA is TGTGCCATCAGTGGATTGGGGCAAGACATTCAGTACTTC.

This chain uses TRBV4-3 with TRBJ2-5; 7 nucleotides align to TRBD2. The V segment lost 1 base and the J segment 0 bases; nucleotides outside the gene matches: 5. Germline V lookup: CDR1 LGHNA, CDR2 YSLEER. The CDR3 is 16 amino acids. CDR3 bases: TGCGCCAGCAGCCAAGGTGGGGGAGGGTACCAAGAGACCCAGTACTTC. This encodes CASSQGGGGYQETQYF.

Comment on this clonotype: The junction departs from germline at one end; a sequencing error may be responsible. The gene calls are TRBV14 and TRBJ2-7; D perhaps matches TRBD1 (6 bases). The length of the CDR3 is 12 residues. Germline-derived CDR1 and CDR2 are SGHDN and FVKESK. The CDR3 DNA follows: TGTCCCAGCAGCCTTCAGGGGAGCGAGCAGTACTTC. It translates to CPSSLQGSEQYF.

The chain joins TRBV7-2 to TRBJ1-1; a possible D gene is TRBD1 (6 bases). The V and J ends lost 1 base and 4 bases respectively, with 16 bases between them. Germline CDR1 and CDR2: SGHTA and FQGNSA. The CDR3 contains 16 residues. CDR3 amino acids: CASSLESPGVGTEAFF. The CDR3 coding sequence is TGTGCCAGCAGCTTAGAATCGCCAGGGGTGGGCACTGAAGCTTTCTTT.

The rearrangement joins TRBV9 to TRBJ2-3; D tentatively fits TRBD1 or TRBD2 (5 bases each). Germline V gene lookup returns CDR1 SGDLS and CDR2 YYNGEE. Trimming removed 3 bases at V and 0 bases at J, with 17 bases between. The CDR3 covers 17 residues. CDR3 coding DNA: TGTGCCAGCAGCGCGGGACCGACAATTCCTAGCACAGATACGCAGTATTTT. Its translation: CASSAGPTIPSTDTQYF. Full variable domain (outside the CDR3, taken from reference TRBV9 and TRBJ2-3): DSGVTQTPKHLITATGQRVTLRCSPRSGDLSVYWYQQSLDQGLQFLIQYYNGEERAKGNILERFSAQQFPDLHSELNLSSLELGDSALYFCASSAGPTIPSTDTQYFGPGTRLTVL.

This clonotype was seen a handful of times. The chain combines TRBV5-1 with TRBJ2-3; D unclear. The CDR3 has 12 residues. Trimming removed 8 bases at V and 2 bases at J, with 9 bases between. In germline, CDR1 is SGHRS, CDR2 YFSETQ. The CDR3 here is CASPAYTDTQYF. The CDR3 DNA reads as TGCGCCAGTCCGGCGTACACAGATACGCAGTATTTT.

This clonotype has just a few counts. The chain is built from TRBV6-2 or TRBV6-3 and TRBJ2-7, with TRBD1 identical over 7 bases. This CDR3 is built from 14 residues. The germline V gene has CDR1 MNHEY and CDR2 SVGEGT. The J segment lost 6 bases and the V segment lost 5 bases, leaving 10 bases of the junction unmatched. CDR3 DNA sequence: TGTGCCAGCAGTGACCCGGGACAGCACCGCGAGCAGTACTTC. This sequence encodes CASSDPGQHREQYF.

The genes are TRBV2 and TRBJ1-2; D not resolved. V lost 0 bases and J 6 bases, leaving 11 bases between the germline ends. The CDR3 is 14 amino acids. The germline CDR1 and CDR2 sequences are SNHLY and FYNNEI. The CDR3 DNA reads TGTGCCAGCAGTGAAGCGCGGTCAGTAAATGGCTACACCTTC. Translated: CASSEARSVNGYTF.

This clonotype was counted only a few times. This chain connects TRBV27 to TRBJ2-1, with D hard to call. The CDR3 totals 14 residues. Trimming shortened V by 8 bases and J by 8 bases, and 19 bases separated the two germline ends. Germline V gene data show CDR1 as MNHEY and CDR2 as SMNVEV (reference sequence). CDR3 bases: TGTGCCAGCGGGCGCAGTGGGGATTTCGATGAGCAGTTCTTC. It encodes CASGRSGDFDEQFF.

This clonotype was recorded only once. The junction differs from germline at one of its ends, possibly a read error. The gene calls are TRBV7-2 and TRBJ2-7, with D uncertain. Germline V gene data show CDR1 as SGHTA and CDR2 as FQGNSA. The CDR3 sequence is 14 residues long. The CDR3 protein is CAGSLVRSSYEQYF. For the CDR3, the DNA is TGTGCCGGCAGCTTAGTCAGAAGCTCCTACGAGCAGTACTTC.

Points on this clonotype: One end of the junction is discordant with germline, which a read error may explain. J is TRBJ2-1 and V is TRBV11-2; D gene ambiguous. The CDR3 is 14 residues long. Germline loops: CDR1 SGHAT, CDR2 FQNNGV. The CDR3 DNA follows: TGTGCCAGCAGCTTGACCAGCTCCTACAATGTGCAGTTCTTC. Translated, it gives CASSLTSSYNVQFF.

The CDR3, as DNA: TGCAGTGCTAGAGATGGTGGTAAAGGCCGGAGGAATAAGTATGAGCAGTTCTTC. Encoded protein: CSARDGGKGRRNKYEQFF. The J gene is TRBJ2-1, the V gene TRBV20-1; D may be TRBD2 (5 bases). Germline V CDR1 and CDR2: DFQATT, SNEGSKA (reference sequence). Trimming cost V 0 bases and J 8 bases, with 26 bases left between them. This CDR3 is 18 amino acids long.

This chain links TRBV27 with TRBJ1-6; TRBD1 matches 12 bases. There are 15 residues in the CDR3. Germline CDR1 is MNHEY and CDR2 is SMNVEV (reference sequence). The junction had 7 bases not matched to a gene; V was cut back by 3 bases and J by 13 bases. This chain's CDR3 is CASSFPGTGGAPLHF. DNA of the CDR3: TGTGCCAGCAGTTTCCCCGGGACAGGGGGCGCGCCCCTCCACTTT.